These T cell receptor beta chains were read from a single sample in a study of regulatory T cells in long-lasting Graves disease. From the multiplex PCR reads, TCRdb called clonotypes with MiXCR, one entry per CDR3 protein. The repertoire holds fewer than 450,000 distinct CDR3 sequences, with roughly 15% as singletons. In addition, the sample was reused for a study of T cells in Graves' hyperthyroidism and ophthalmopathy.

The material was peripheral blood mononuclear cells (PBMCs), obtained at new diagnosis, from a patient treated with antithyroid drugs. The source of these receptors is a woman between 40 and 50 years old with Graves disease. Both conserved end residues are part of each CDR3. The D gene is left open where the match is weak. Only some rows state a clone size, as once, few, many or a class for expanded clones.

d_gene	v_gene	j_gene	abundance	len	CDR3aa	CDR3nt
NA	TRBV4-1	TRBJ1-4	NA	14	CASSQDRGVEKLFF	TGCGCCAGCAGCCAAGACAGGGGAGTTGAAAAACTGTTTTTT
NA	TRBV12-3/TRBV12-4	TRBJ2-3	many	15	CASSLGTTSTDAQYF	TGTGCCAGCAGTTTAGGGACTACTAGCACAGATGCGCAGTATTTT
TRBD1	TRBV3-1	TRBJ2-7	NA	17	CASSQVKSGTGVHEQYF	TGTGCCAGCAGCCAAGTTAAGTCCGGGACAGGGGTTCACGAGCAGTACTTC
TRBD2	TRBV24-1	TRBJ2-1	few	15	CATSDFTSGKNEQFF	TGTGCCACCAGTGATTTCACTAGCGGGAAGAATGAGCAGTTCTTC
NA	TRBV6-1	TRBJ1-2	NA	12	CASRTQKYGYTF	TGTGCCAGCAGAACACAGAAGTATGGCTACACCTTC
NA	TRBV9	TRBJ2-2	many	16	CASSVVGQTNTGELFF	TGTGCCAGCAGCGTAGTAGGTCAGACGAACACCGGGGAGCTGTTTTTT
NA	TRBV20-1	TRBJ2-3	many	15	CSARAKDFETDTQYF	TGCAGTGCTAGAGCCAAGGACTTCGAGACAGATACGCAGTATTTT
TRBD2	TRBV10-1	TRBJ2-3	NA	17	CASSESIAGGVTDTQYF	TGCGCCAGCAGTGAGTCGATTGCGGGAGGGGTCACAGATACGCAGTATTTT
TRBD2	TRBV9	TRBJ2-1	many	15	CASSGLAGDYNEQFF	TGTGCCAGCAGCGGTCTAGCGGGGGACTACAATGAGCAGTTCTTC
TRBD1	TRBV11-2	TRBJ1-1	many	14	CASSLGQGHTEAFF	TGTGCCAGCAGCTTGGGACAGGGACACACTGAAGCTTTCTTT
TRBD2	TRBV9	TRBJ2-3	many	15	CASSIGEGGTDTQYF	TGTGCCAGCAGCATTGGGGAGGGAGGGACAGATACGCAGTATTTT
TRBD1	TRBV11-3	TRBJ1-1	many	12	CASSLTGAEAFF	TGTGCCAGCAGCCTGACAGGGGCTGAAGCTTTCTTT
TRBD1	TRBV20-1	TRBJ2-1	many	15	CSASGGLGVFDEQFF	TGCAGTGCTTCAGGGGGTCTAGGGGTCTTCGATGAGCAGTTCTTC
NA	TRBV30	TRBJ2-6	NA	15	CACIRGRPGANVLTF	TGTGCCTGCATCAGGGGCCGCCCTGGGGCCAACGTCCTGACTTTC
TRBD1	TRBV6-5	TRBJ2-7	few	14	CASSFGQDRYEQYF	TGTGCCAGCAGTTTCGGACAGGACCGCTACGAGCAGTACTTC
NA	TRBV4-3	TRBJ2-1	few	17	CASSQDPRPVGRYEQFF	TGCGCCAGCAGCCAAGATCCCCGGCCGGTTGGTAGGTATGAGCAGTTCTTC